This TCR beta chain was retrieved from a study of T cells in Graves' hyperthyroidism and ophthalmopathy. Template material for amplifying TCR beta CDR3 regions consisted of RNA transcripts. First-round RT-PCR with HTBI primers amplified the TCR CDR3 region. TCRdb used MiXCR to reprocess the multiplex PCR reads, holding one entry per CDR3 protein. This sample has more than 600,000 distinct CDR3 sequences, with less than 20% found just once. Study-wide points: Ophthalmopathy was identified by the model a median roughly six months ahead of onset.

Diagnosis rested on symptoms, serum thyroxine and TRAb, thyroid ultrasound, and orbital computed tomography. At least ten counts were recorded for this clonotype. The antigen is unknown. V was pared by 3 bases and J by 5 bases, with 16 bases between. Per the germline V gene, CDR1 is SGHTA and CDR2 is FQGNSA. CDR3 length equals 16 residues. This clonotype was obtained from a man younger than 35 with Graves' hyperthyroidism. The gene calls are TRBV7-2 and TRBJ2-2; D may be TRBD1 or TRBD2 (5 bases each). The sequenced sample was blood. In DNA, the CDR3 is TGTGCCAGCAGCTTGCTTGGGGGAGTTCTTACCGGGGAGCTGTTTTTT. It codes for CASSLLGGVLTGELFF.